A single sample gave rise to the 27 T cell receptor beta chains below, sequenced in a study of cytomegalovirus exposure and HLA in healthy donors. The PCR was carried out with 60 Vbeta primers and 13 Jbeta primers. TCRdb's copy holds only in-frame clones and misses some; the assay was immunoSEQ multiplex PCR. Counted here are 20,000 to 30,000 clones, roughly 73% occurring once; the ten biggest clones make up around 4.5%. The sample consisted of PBMCs. These receptor sequences come from a male donor in good health and CMV-seronegative.

The chain couples TRBV6-1 to TRBJ1-2, with no clear D. Trimming removed 3 bases at V and 7 bases at J, with 9 bases between. Germline CDR1 MNHNS, CDR2 SASEGT. The CDR3 has 12 residues. CDR3 region: CASSESVSGYTF. Written as DNA, the CDR3 is TGTGCCAGCAGTGAGTCGGTCTCTGGCTACACCTTC.

As DNA, the CDR3 is TGTGCCAGCAGTGAACTAGCGGGAGGGCCCGGCACCGGGGAGCTGTTTTTT. Its translation: CASSELAGGPGTGELFF. The chain combines TRBV27 with TRBJ2-2; 13 nucleotides match TRBD2. Germline assignment: CDR1 MNHEY and CDR2 SMNVEV (reference sequence). V lost 5 bases and J lost 4; bases outside the gene matches: 7. There are 17 residues in the CDR3.

The rearrangement links TRBV11-1 to TRBJ2-5, with D tentatively TRBD1 (5 bases). Germline V gene data show CDR1 as SGHAT and CDR2 as FQDESV (reference sequence). The V end lost 5 bases, the J end lost 5 bases, and 18 bases lay between the germline ends. The CDR3 consists of 15 residues. CDR3 DNA: TGTGCCAGCAGCGTCCACAGGTTAGAGGATGAGACCCAGTACTTC. It translates to CASSVHRLEDETQYF.

This clone turned up a few times. The genes are TRBV5-8 and TRBJ2-2; 7 nucleotides agree with TRBD1. The CDR3 sequence is 16 residues long. V lost 6 bases to trimming and J lost 1 base; unmatched junction nucleotides: 9. Germline V CDR1 and CDR2: SGHTS, YDEGEE. The CDR3 region is CASIIIQGWNTGELFF. The DNA for the CDR3 is TGTGCCAGCATCATTATACAGGGGTGGAACACCGGGGAGCTGTTTTTT.

This clone was seen just once. The rearrangement uses TRBV7-2 and TRBJ1-2; 7 positions agree with TRBD1. The germline gives CDR1 SGHTA, CDR2 FQGNSA. CDR3 length: 15 amino acids. The ends lost 5 bases at V and 0 bases at J; junction bases unmatched: 6. CDR3 sequence (DNA): TGTGCCAGCAGCGCAGGGACAGTCCCTAACTATGGCTACACCTTC. Translating gives CASSAGTVPNYGYTF.

The rearrangement joins TRBV5-1 to TRBJ2-2; D is uncertain. V lost 2 bases and J lost 0, with 5 bases in between. The CDR3 totals 14 residues. CDR1 and CDR2 from the germline V gene are SGHRS and YFSETQ. The CDR3 DNA is TGCGCCAGCAGCTTAACTTCGAACACCGGGGAGCTGTTTTTT. This gives the protein CASSLTSNTGELFF. The whole variable domain, filled in from reference TRBV5-1 and TRBJ2-2, reads KAGVTQTPRYLIKTRGQQVTLSCSPISGHRSVSWYQQTPGQGLQFLFEYFSETQRNKGNFPGRFSGRQFSNSRSEMNVSTLELGDSALYLCASSLTSNTGELFFGEGSRLTVL.

CDR3: CSVEEAVSEQFF. In nucleotides, the CDR3 is TGCAGCGTTGAAGAGGCGGTCAGCGAGCAGTTCTTC. The V gene is TRBV29-1, the J gene TRBJ2-1; D unresolved. Germline assignment: CDR1 SQVTM and CDR2 ANQGSEA. CDR3 length: 12 residues. The V end lost 0 bases, the J end lost 10 bases, and 10 bases lay between the germline ends.

The V call is TRBV6-5, the J call TRBJ1-1; TRBD1 matches 9 bases. Germline V gives CDR1 MNHEY, CDR2 SVGAGI. The length of the CDR3 is 14 residues. Unmatched junction bases numbered 5, after V lost 5 bases and J lost 4 bases. DNA of the CDR3: TGTGCCAGCAGTCGAGCGACAGGGGGCACTGAAGCTTTCTTT. As protein: CASSRATGGTEAFF.

The CDR3 spells CASSYNYEQYF. Here the CDR3 DNA reads TGTGCCAGCAGTTACAACTACGAGCAGTACTTC. V gene TRBV28 combines with J gene TRBJ2-7; no reliable D call. Per the germline V gene, CDR1 is MDHEN and CDR2 is SYDVKM. The CDR3 length is 11 residues. Trimming pared 4 bases from V and 3 bases from J, leaving 4 bases between.

The chain is built from TRBV7-9 and TRBJ2-7, with D maybe TRBD1 (6 bases). Germline V lookup: CDR1 SEHNR, CDR2 FQNEAQ (reference sequence). The CDR3 covers 14 residues. Between the trimmed V and J ends, which lost 1 base and 2 bases, there was a span of 9 bases. DNA of the CDR3: TGTGCCAGCAGCTTAGGCAGGGGTCCCTACGAGCAGTACTTC. This codes for CASSLGRGPYEQYF.

The chain carries TRBV5-1 and TRBJ2-1; D perhaps matches TRBD2 (5 bases). Germline CDR1 is SGHRS and CDR2 is YFSETQ. Trimming stripped 0 bases from V and 4 bases from J, with 20 bases between. There are 18 residues in the CDR3. CDR3 loop: CASSLAMGADVFYNEQFF. CDR3 in DNA: TGCGCCAGCAGCTTGGCCATGGGAGCGGATGTTTTTTACAATGAGCAGTTCTTC.

The chain uses TRBV15 and TRBJ2-3, with D possibly TRBD2 on 6 matching bases. Germline V gives CDR1 LNHNV, CDR2 YYDKDF (reference sequence). The V end was cut by 1 base, the J end by 1 base, with 9 bases between. The CDR3 sequence is 15 residues long. The CDR3 is CATSRGPSGTDTQYF. As DNA, the CDR3 is TGTGCCACCAGCAGAGGCCCTAGCGGCACAGATACGCAGTATTTT.

This chain connects TRBV4-2 to TRBJ2-2, with D perhaps matching TRBD2 (6 bases). The V end was cut by 0 bases, the J end by 5 bases, with 10 bases between. The CDR3 spans 15 residues. CDR1 and CDR2 (germline): LGHNA, YNFKEQ. The CDR3 sequence is CASSQDFGSTGELFF. CDR3 in DNA: TGTGCCAGCAGCCAAGATTTCGGGAGTACCGGGGAGCTGTTTTTT.

The chain combines TRBV19 with TRBJ1-1; TRBD1 aligns across 8 bases. The CDR3 runs 18 residues. Germline V gene lookup returns CDR1 LNHDA and CDR2 SQIVND (reference sequence). The J segment lost 2 bases and the V segment lost 5 bases, leaving 16 bases of the junction unmatched. The CDR3 nucleotides are TGTGCCAGTAGTCCTGGGACAGGCGCAGGTGTTAGAAACACTGAAGCTTTCTTT. Translating gives CASSPGTGAGVRNTEAFF.

This rearrangement joins TRBV7-9 to TRBJ2-7, with TRBD2 identical over 10 bases. J was trimmed by 0 bases and V by 8 bases; bases with no gene match: 4. The CDR3 is 14 residues long. Germline assignment: CDR1 SEHNR and CDR2 FQNEAQ (reference sequence). The CDR3 DNA is TGTGCCAGCGGACTAGCGGCAACCTCCTACGAGCAGTACTTC. Encoded protein: CASGLAATSYEQYF.

This rearrangement joins TRBV7-2 to TRBJ1-5; 8 bases agree with TRBD1. CDR3 length: 14 amino acids. Germline loops: CDR1 SGHTA, CDR2 FQGNSA. J was trimmed by 6 bases and V by 1 base; bases with no gene match: 2. The CDR3 DNA is TGTGCCAGCAGCTTAGGACAGGGGACTCAGCCCCAGCATTTT. Translating gives CASSLGQGTQPQHF.

On this clone: A junction boundary mismatches the germline segment, possibly from a read error. The chain employs TRBV7-9 and TRBJ2-1, with TRBD2 matching over 7 bases. Germline CDR1 SEHNR, CDR2 FQNEAQ (reference sequence). The CDR3 spans 15 residues. In nucleotides, the CDR3 is TGTTCCAGCAGCCCTCAGCGGGACTCCTACAATGAGCAGTTCTTC. Its protein product is CSSSPQRDSYNEQFF.

The chain is built from TRBV27 and TRBJ2-5, with 12 positions matching TRBD2. The V and J ends lost 7 bases and 1 base, in that order; junction bases with no gene match: 1. The CDR3 loop spans 14 amino acids. Germline V gives CDR1 MNHEY, CDR2 SMNVEV (reference sequence). CDR3 DNA sequence: TGTGCCAGCAAGGGACTAGCGGGCCAAGAGACCCAGTACTTC. It encodes CASKGLAGQETQYF.

The chain couples TRBV2 to TRBJ2-2; 11 nucleotides agree with TRBD2. Germline V gives CDR1 SNHLY, CDR2 FYNNEI. J was trimmed by 1 base and V by 3 bases; bases with no gene match: 4. The CDR3 runs 17 residues. In nucleotides, the CDR3 is TGTGCCAGCAGTGACAGAACTAGCGGGGGGAACACCGGGGAGCTGTTTTTT. Translated, it gives CASSDRTSGGNTGELFF.

By share of the sample, this clone is medium-sized (0.01 to 0.1%). This chain connects TRBV28 to TRBJ1-5; D is unclear. The germline V and J ends were trimmed by 5 bases and 2 bases, with 10 bases remaining between them. The CDR3 totals 14 residues. Germline V CDR1 and CDR2: MDHEN, SYDVKM. CDR3 residues: CASSSLEGNQPQHF. The CDR3 nucleotides are TGTGCCAGCAGTAGTTTGGAGGGCAATCAGCCCCAGCATTTT.

This clone was observed a handful of times. This chain joins TRBV7-2 and TRBJ1-3; the D gene is possibly TRBD1 (5 bases). Germline-derived CDR1 and CDR2 are SGHTA and FQGNSA. The CDR3 is made up of 17 amino acids. V was clipped by 1 base and J by 0 bases, with 13 bases between them. The CDR3: CASSLGGGGGSGNTIYF. CDR3 in DNA: TGTGCCAGCAGCTTAGGAGGCGGGGGGGGCTCTGGAAACACCATATATTTT.

V and J are TRBV7-3 and TRBJ2-2; TRBD1 matches 9 bases. Per the germline V gene, CDR1 is SGHTA and CDR2 is FQGTGA. J gave up 5 bases and V 4 bases, and 14 bases lay outside the gene matches. This CDR3 is built from 18 residues. The CDR3 sequence is CASSSQPTGGANTGELFF. The CDR3, as DNA: TGTGCCAGCAGCTCCCAACCCACAGGGGGCGCAAATACCGGGGAGCTGTTTTTT.

The V call is TRBV19, the J call TRBJ2-7; 7 bases are a match to TRBD1. The V and J ends lost 7 bases and 3 bases, in that order; junction bases with no gene match: 9. The germline V gene has CDR1 LNHDA and CDR2 SQIVND (reference sequence). The CDR3 has 14 residues. CDR3 nucleotide sequence: TGTGCCAGTAAACCGACAGGGCAAGGCTACGAGCAGTACTTC. Translating gives CASKPTGQGYEQYF.

This chain connects TRBV7-8 to TRBJ2-5, with 7 nucleotides matching TRBD2. CDR1 and CDR2 from the germline V gene are SGHVS and FQNEAQ. The CDR3 is made up of 15 amino acids. V lost 5 bases and J lost 2; bases outside the gene matches: 8. As DNA, the CDR3 is TGTGCCAGCAGCATATACCTAGCGGTGCAAGAGACCCAGTACTTC. Translation: CASSIYLAVQETQYF.

The chain employs TRBV7-3 and TRBJ2-1; TRBD1 is a possible D gene (5 bases). The V and J ends lost 4 bases and 3 bases respectively, with 13 bases between them. CDR1 and CDR2 from the germline V gene are SGHTA and FQGTGA. This CDR3 has 15 residues. CDR3 sequence reads: CASSSRGSLYNEQFF. CDR3 DNA sequence: TGTGCCAGCAGCTCTAGGGGTAGCCTCTACAATGAGCAGTTCTTC.

With respect to this clone: This specimen includes other DNA sequences encoding the same CDR3. The rearrangement links TRBV7-3 to TRBJ2-1, with 7 bases matching TRBD2. The CDR3 is 15 residues long. Germline V gene data show CDR1 as SGHTA and CDR2 as FQGTGA. V gave up 2 bases and J gave up 4 bases; unmatched junction bases: 5. CDR3 amino acids: CASSLEGGRYNEQFF. The DNA of the CDR3 is TGTGCCAGCAGCTTAGAGGGAGGGCGGTACAATGAGCAGTTCTTC.

The chain is built from TRBV10-3 and TRBJ1-2; D is possibly TRBD1 (5 bases). Trimming took off 6 bases at V and 3 bases at J, with 17 bases between the two ends. The CDR3 is made up of 15 amino acids. The germline gives CDR1 ENHRY, CDR2 SYGVKD. CDR3 sequence reads: CAIRGSRGIDYGYTF. The CDR3 DNA reads as TGTGCCATCAGAGGTAGTAGGGGTATCGACTATGGCTACACCTTC.